The next 7 T cell receptor beta chains were all read from a single sample in a study of T cells in Graves' hyperthyroidism and ophthalmopathy. Amplification of TCR beta CDR3 regions used RNA as the template. With the HTBI primer set, the TCR CDR3 went through a first round of RT-PCR. TCRdb processed the multiplex PCR reads anew with MiXCR; each CDR3 protein has one entry. The sample lists 500,000 or so distinct CDR3 sequences, roughly 15% occurring once. Material: blood. These receptors all come from a woman younger than 30 with Graves' ophthalmopathy.

Ten or more counts support this clonotype. The V and J genes are TRBV5-1 and TRBJ1-2; the D is unclear. The germline V gene has CDR1 SGHRS and CDR2 YFSETQ. CDR3 length equals 14 residues. Trimming took off 7 bases at V and 2 bases at J, with 15 bases between the two ends. As DNA, the CDR3 is TGCGCCAGCGCAACCGGGCACGAAAACTATGGCTACACCTTC. It codes for CASATGHENYGYTF. The full variable domain, in which reference TRBV5-1 and TRBJ1-2 provide the parts outside the CDR3, is KAGVTQTPRYLIKTRGQQVTLSCSPISGHRSVSWYQQTPGQGLQFLFEYFSETQRNKGNFPGRFSGRQFSNSRSEMNVSTLELGDSALYLCASATGHENYGYTFGSGTRLTVV.

This clonotype was recorded at least ten times. This rearrangement joins TRBV12-3 or TRBV12-4 to TRBJ1-5, with TRBD1 as a possible D gene (5 bases). Trimming cost V 0 bases and J 6 bases, with 9 bases left between them. The CDR3 totals 14 residues. CDR3 sequence (DNA): TGTGCCAGCAGTTTAGCAGGGACCGGTCAGCCCCAGCATTTT. Translated: CASSLAGTGQPQHF.

The genes are TRBV5-6 and TRBJ2-1, with no clear D. The CDR3 loop spans 12 amino acids. Germline V gene sequence: CDR1 SGHDT, CDR2 YYEEEE. Deletions cut 3 bases from V and 5 bases from J, with 6 bases between. CDR3 amino acids: CASSSSNNEQFF. CDR3 sequence (DNA): TGTGCCAGCAGCTCGTCGAACAATGAGCAGTTCTTC.

With respect to this clonotype: This may arise from a read error, as a much more abundant clone is one base away. The CDR3 loop reads CASTSTWGDEQYF. The DNA of the CDR3 is TGTGCCAGCACCTCGACGTGGGGTGACGAGCAGTACTTC. The V and J genes are TRBV12-3 or TRBV12-4 and TRBJ2-7; D not resolved. The ends were cut back, 7 bases at V and 5 bases at J, with 15 bases in the middle. The CDR3 has 13 amino acids.

The J gene is TRBJ2-6, the V gene TRBV5-6; D gene uncertain. Trimming pared 1 base from V and 3 bases from J, leaving 5 bases between. The CDR3 covers 14 residues. The germline V gene encodes CDR1 SGHDT and CDR2 YYEEEE. The CDR3 sequence: CASSLTYGANVLTF. CDR3 DNA sequence: TGTGCCAGCAGCTTGACGTATGGGGCCAACGTCCTGACTTTC. Supplemented by reference TRBV5-6 and TRBJ2-6, the full variable domain reads DAGVTQSPTHLIKTRGQQVTLRCSPKSGHDTVSWYQQALGQGPQFIFQYYEEEERQRGNFPDRFSGHQFPNYSSELNVNALLLGDSALYLCASSLTYGANVLTFGAGSRLTVL.

This clonotype occurred a few times. This chain joins TRBV20-1 and TRBJ1-5; no definite D call. The CDR3 spans 14 residues. The V end lost 4 bases, the J end lost 4 bases, and 14 bases lay between the germline ends. Germline-derived CDR1 and CDR2 are DFQATT and SNEGSKA (reference sequence). The CDR3 nucleotides are TGCAGTGCTACCACCAAATACTCGAATCAGCCCCAGCATTTT. It is translated as CSATTKYSNQPQHF.

This clonotype showed up just once. A clone one base away is much larger, so this may be a read error. The V gene is TRBV3-1, the J gene TRBJ1-5; 12 bases fit TRBD1. The CDR3 is 16 residues long. CDR1 LGHDT and CDR2 YNNKEL come from the germline V gene (reference sequence). J lost 6 bases, V lost 1 base, and 4 bases had no gene match. DNA of the CDR3: TGTGCCAGCAGCCAAGCCGGGACAGGGGGCAGTCAGCCCCAGCATTTT. This encodes CASSQAGTGGSQPQHF.